The clone carrying this T cell receptor (beta chain) was seen more than once but under ten times. Its target is not known. The data derive from a study of vaccination and CD4 T cells after COVID-19. Sequencing of cultured CD4+ T cell DNA used the Oncomine TCR Beta short-read assay. TCRdb processed the PCR reads anew with MiXCR; each CDR3 protein has one entry. The sample contains 20,000 to 25,000 distinct CDR3 sequences, about 38% of which appear only once. The treatment denotes: 10-day PBMC culture with coronavirus spike peptide pools or control peptides (ViraFEST assay). With fresh IL-2 medium, half the medium was replaced on days 3 and 7. This clonotype was sampled from a human donor who had recovered from COVID-19. This material consisted of CD4+ T cells from blood, cultured in vitro, taken before SARS-CoV-2 vaccination.

CDR3 residues: CASSEVLSNTEAFF. CDR3 DNA: TGTGCCAGCAGTGAGGTGTTATCGAACACTGAAGCTTTCTTT. The genes are TRBV2 and TRBJ1-1; unclear D gene. The V gene lost 3 bases and the J gene lost 1 base, with 9 bases spanning the gap. CDR3 length equals 14 residues. Per the germline V gene, CDR1 is SNHLY and CDR2 is FYNNEI.